One TCR beta chain is described in this entry. This clonotype was seen a few times. Its antigen is not yet known. Within one base of it there is no much larger clone, and no base qualities were kept. This sample was taken from a study of T cells after yellow fever vaccination (dated by TCRdb to 2018 to 2020). Describing the broader study: Libraries from fractions with low cell numbers were prepared with the SMART-Seq v4 Ultra Low Input RNA kit. To track T-cell clones before and after primary and booster YFV17D yellow fever vaccination, bulk TCR alpha and beta repertoires were sequenced longitudinally. Blood samples were taken at several timepoints before and after primary and secondary immunization, and bulk PBMC replicates and cell subsets were isolated. Two healthy male donors, one aged 18 to 29 and one aged 30 to 39 years, were included in the cohort. Overall results and qualifications from the work: Computational filtering was required because FACS-sorted repertoires could contain abundant contaminating clonotypes from the bulk population. After the booster, most of the clones that had expanded following primary vaccination were detected again (around 97% of CD4 and around 87% of CD8), which suggests that memory was broadly maintained. Compared with the primary T-cell response, the secondary T-cell response was weaker but faster, peaking on day 5 rather than day 15. Only two donors were included in the study, so the extent to which the findings can be generalized is limited. A small share of clonotypes was detected in both CD4 and CD8 compartments, with the overlap likely arising from convergent recombination.

TCR cDNA was synthesized by 5'RACE template switching, through which a universal primer site and unique molecular identifiers were introduced. cDNA synthesis was primed from both the TCR alpha and TCR beta constant segments. Libraries were amplified in two PCR steps, with sample barcodes and sequencing adapters added in the second step. Sequencing of libraries was performed on Illumina HiSeq 2500 (2x100 bp) or NovaSeq (2x150 bp). Turning to the authors' computational methods: MIGEC was used to demultiplex reads and collapse the reads into UMI consensus sequences, and MiXCR was used for V(D)J alignment. Clonotypes responding to the vaccine were identified with edgeR on replicate PBMC samples, with the criteria of FDR below 0.01 and a log2 fold change above 5 up to day 15. CD4 or CD8 identity was assigned to each bulk clonotype according to whether the clonotype was present at higher abundance in the sequenced CD4 repertoire or the sequenced CD8 repertoire. TCRdb cleaned the public reads at Q25 with fastp, built clones with MiXCR and kept in-frame beta chains. For every CDR3 protein sequence, its rows merge into one entry that carries the most common genes and DNA. The V and J calls, along with clone size, are taken from TCRdb and not from the paper's own processing. A total of over 300,000 distinct CDR3 sequences appear in this sample, about 6.6% of them only once. Roughly a sixth of the sample comes from the top ten.

The treatment or condition label corresponds to: live attenuated yellow fever vaccine strain. At each blood-draw timepoint, two biological replicates of bulk PBMCs were obtained. PBMCs were isolated from peripheral blood using a standard Ficoll-Paque protocol. TriZol was used to extract RNA from bulk PBMCs, from CD4 and CD8 fractions, and from dextramer-positive and dextramer-negative fractions. CDR1 and CDR2, looked up from the germline V gene (reference sequence), are SEHNR and FQNEAQ. From V the trimming removes 1 base and from J it removes 4 bases, while the gene matches leave 12 bases of the junction unaccounted for. Inclusive of the bounding cysteine and phenylalanine, the CDR3 is 17 residues long. The retained sequence is limited to the CDR3, 51 bases, with the frame set at the first base.

This receptor was identified in a man between 18 and 35 years old who received the YFV17D yellow fever vaccine. The material was PBMCs, obtained around 45 days after the first yellow fever vaccination. The chain is made from TRBV7-9 and TRBJ1-1; TRBD1 matches 7 bases in the middle. The DNA is as follows: TGTGCCAGCAGCTTAGACAGGGGTTGGATACTGGGCACTGAAGCTTTCTTT. Translation gives CASSLDRGWILGTEAFF.